The 26 T cell receptor beta chains listed next were all sequenced from one sample in a study of Ad26.COV2.S vaccination and SARS-CoV-2 variants. Sequencing was performed with immunoSEQ multiplex PCR; in TCRdb, only in-frame clones are kept and a portion is missing. The sample holds 290,000 or so clones; about 89% are singletons and the top ten take around 3%. Treatment of the sample: 15 to 20 received Ad26.COV2.S at low or high dose, single or two shots; about five received placebo; per-sample allocation not given. The samples were gathered on day 63 after the first injection of vaccine or placebo. The material was peripheral blood, obtained in a trial of Ad26.COV2.S vaccine versus placebo. The source of these receptors is a person between 18 and 65 years old who received the Ad26.COV2.S COVID-19 vaccine or a placebo.

The V gene is TRBV6-5, the J gene TRBJ2-7; no clear D. V gave up 7 bases and J gave up 4 bases, with 20 bases separating them. The CDR3 has 15 residues. Germline V gene sequence: CDR1 MNHEY, CDR2 SVGAGI. CDR3 in amino acids: CASKFNRGPGYEQYF. The DNA of the CDR3 is TGTGCCAGCAAGTTTAATCGTGGCCCCGGTTACGAGCAGTACTTC.

This chain connects TRBV7-9 to TRBJ1-1; a possible D gene is TRBD1 (5 bases). Per the germline V gene, CDR1 is SEHNR and CDR2 is FQNEAQ (reference sequence). The V end was cut by 4 bases, the J end by 0 bases, with 6 bases between. The CDR3 is made up of 13 amino acids. CDR3 coding DNA: TGTGCCAGCAGCTCCAGGGTGAACACTGAAGCTTTCTTT. Protein sequence: CASSSRVNTEAFF.

The chain uses TRBV28 and TRBJ2-5; 11 positions match TRBD1. Trimming took 6 bases from V and 6 from J; bases not matched to a gene: 9. The CDR3 length is 15 residues. In germline, CDR1 is MDHEN, CDR2 SYDVKM. DNA of the CDR3: TGTGCCAGCAGCCCCGGGACAGGGGGTTGGCAGACCCAGTACTTC. Residues: CASSPGTGGWQTQYF.

The chain joins TRBV12-3 or TRBV12-4 to TRBJ1-3; D is ambiguous. The CDR3 loop spans 13 amino acids. V lost 4 bases to trimming and J lost 0 bases, with 4 bases between them. The CDR3 region has the DNA TGTGCCAGCAGTTCCCTCTCTGGAAACACCATATATTTT. Its protein product is CASSSLSGNTIYF.

This rearrangement joins TRBV7-9 to TRBJ1-4; weak D call: TRBD1 (6 bases). The CDR3 covers 18 residues. Trimming removed 2 bases from V and 7 bases from J, with 23 bases in between. CDR1 and CDR2 from the germline V gene are SEHNR and FQNEAQ (reference sequence). The CDR3: CASSLLYGVGAYGEKLFF. The DNA for the CDR3 is TGTGCCAGCAGCTTATTATACGGAGTGGGGGCGTATGGTGAAAAACTGTTTTTT.

The CDR3 spells CASSRQGASTDTQYF. The CDR3, as DNA: TGTGCCAGCAGTCGACAGGGGGCTTCCACAGATACGCAGTATTTT. The V gene is TRBV6-5, the J gene TRBJ2-3, with TRBD1 matching 10 bases. The CDR3 loop spans 15 amino acids. Losses at the gene ends were 5 bases for V and 2 bases for J; bases not matched to a gene: 4. The V gene's germline CDR1 is MNHEY and CDR2 SVGAGI.

The J gene is TRBJ1-2, the V gene TRBV24-1; D remains ambiguous. Trimming took off 2 bases at V and 8 bases at J, with 14 bases between the two ends. The CDR3 is 14 amino acids. Germline CDR1 is KGHDR and CDR2 is SFDVKD. The CDR3, as DNA: TGTGCCACCAGTGATTCGGGCAGGCTCGGGGGCTACACCTTC. The encoded protein is CATSDSGRLGGYTF.

The J gene is TRBJ1-5, the V gene TRBV10-2; possibly TRBD1 for D (5 bases). In germline, CDR1 is WSHSY, CDR2 SAAADI. V lost 3 bases, J lost 3 bases, and 9 bases lay in between. The CDR3 has 14 amino acids. DNA for the CDR3: TGCGCCAGCAGTGAAGGGACCTACAATCAGCCCCAGCATTTT. Its translation: CASSEGTYNQPQHF.

The CDR3, as DNA: TGTGCCACCGAAACAGGGGGCGGCGATTTTAAGCAGTTCTTC. It translates to CATETGGGDFKQFF. The rearrangement links TRBV6-5 to TRBJ2-1, with TRBD1 matching over 9 bases. The CDR3 is 14 amino acids. J gave up 11 bases and V 10 bases, and 15 bases lay outside the gene matches. CDR1 and CDR2 from the germline V gene are MNHEY and SVGAGI.

This chain joins TRBV5-1 and TRBJ2-1, with TRBD2 matching over 11 bases. Germline values: CDR1 SGHRS, CDR2 YFSETQ. The CDR3 loop spans 22 amino acids. V dropped 0 bases and J dropped 7; count of bases not matched to a gene: 24. The CDR3 DNA reads as TGCGCCAGCAGCTTGGTCGGGGGGAAGGGAACTAGCGGGAGTAGAACGGCGAATGAGCAGTTCTTC. Amino acids: CASSLVGGKGTSGSRTANEQFF.

V gene TRBV4-3 combines with J gene TRBJ2-2, with D tentatively TRBD1 (5 bases). CDR1 is LGHNA, CDR2 YSLEER, per germline. The CDR3 is made up of 17 amino acids. The V end was cut by 0 bases, the J end by 3 bases, with 14 bases between. CDR3: CASSQDLRRVDTGELFF. CDR3 nucleotide sequence: TGCGCCAGCAGCCAAGATCTTCGCAGGGTGGACACCGGGGAGCTGTTTTTT.

The rearrangement joins TRBV7-9 to TRBJ1-2; D not resolved. This CDR3 is built from 13 residues. Germline lookup yields CDR1 SEHNR and CDR2 FQNEAQ (reference sequence). The germline V and J ends were trimmed by 2 bases and 8 bases, with 12 bases remaining between them. CDR3 region: CASSLQRDLGYTF. The DNA of the CDR3 is TGTGCCAGCAGCTTACAGAGGGATTTGGGCTACACCTTC.

The chain has TRBV6-5 and TRBJ1-4; TRBD1 is a possible D gene (5 bases). Germline CDR1 is MNHEY and CDR2 is SVGAGI. The length of the CDR3 is 13 residues. V lost 6 bases and J lost 7, with 12 bases in between. The CDR3 DNA is TGTGCCAGCAGGTTGACAGCCAGTGAAAAACTGTTTTTT. This codes for CASRLTASEKLFF.

The chain uses TRBV7-2 and TRBJ2-3; the match to TRBD2 covers 9 bases. Germline V gives CDR1 SGHTA, CDR2 FQGNSA. The CDR3 loop spans 16 amino acids. V lost 1 base and J lost 2; bases outside the gene matches: 4. The CDR3 nucleotides are TGTGCCAGCAGCTTAGTGGGCGGGGGGGCCACAGATACGCAGTATTTT. Protein product: CASSLVGGGATDTQYF.

The rearrangement links TRBV15 to TRBJ2-7; D unclear. Germline V CDR1 and CDR2: LNHNV, YYDKDF (reference sequence). The CDR3 consists of 13 residues. V gave up 1 base and J gave up 1 base, with 5 bases separating them. CDR3 nucleotide sequence: TGTGCCACCAGCAGAGGTATGTCCTACGAGCAGTACTTC. This translates into CATSRGMSYEQYF. The variable domain in full, with the rest retrieved from reference TRBV15 and TRBJ2-7, is DAMVIQNPRYQVTQFGKPVTLSCSQTLNHNVMYWYQQKSSQAPKLLFHYYDKDFNNEADTPDNFQSRRPNTSFCFLDIRSPGLGDTAMYLCATSRGMSYEQYFGPGTRLTVT.

J is TRBJ2-1 and V is TRBV18, with D unresolved. V shed 2 bases and J shed 9 bases, with 11 bases lying between them. Germline CDR1 KGHSH, CDR2 LQKENI. This CDR3 comprises 13 residues. In DNA form, the CDR3 reads TGTGCCAGCTCACCAGGACCTGGCAGTGAGCAGTTCTTC. It encodes CASSPGPGSEQFF. The variable domain in full, completed from reference TRBV18 and TRBJ2-1, reads NAGVMQNPRHLVRRRGQEARLRCSPMKGHSHVYWYRQLPEEGLKFMVYLQKENIIDESGMPKERFSAEFPKEGPSILRIQQVVRGDSAAYFCASSPGPGSEQFFGPGTRLTVL.

This clone came up once. This chain links TRBV19 with TRBJ2-1, with D unclear. The CDR3 has 11 amino acids. CDR1 and CDR2 (germline): LNHDA, SQIVND (reference sequence). V was trimmed by 5 bases and J by 10 bases, leaving 9 bases between them. The CDR3 DNA follows: TGTGCCAGTAGTTACAAGCTAGAGCAGTTCTTC. Protein sequence: CASSYKLEQFF.

The chain joins TRBV9 to TRBJ2-5, with 8 bases aligning to TRBD1. The trim removed 0 bases at V and 4 bases at J, leaving 8 bases unmatched. CDR3 length equals 16 residues. The germline gives CDR1 SGDLS, CDR2 YYNGEE. CDR3 residues: CASSVAPRTGGETQYF. The DNA of the CDR3 is TGTGCCAGCAGCGTAGCCCCCCGCACAGGGGGAGAGACCCAGTACTTC.

The rearrangement links TRBV7-6 to TRBJ2-3; D gene uncertain. The germline V and J ends were trimmed by 5 bases and 1 base, with 13 bases remaining between them. The CDR3 covers 15 residues. Germline V gene data show CDR1 as SGHVS and CDR2 as FNYEAQ. The CDR3 is CASSLGGIGTDTQYF. The CDR3 region has the DNA TGTGCCAGCAGCCTAGGTGGGATAGGCACAGATACGCAGTATTTT.

The chain combines TRBV7-9 with TRBJ1-6; D not resolved. Per the germline V gene, CDR1 is SEHNR and CDR2 is FQNEAQ (reference sequence). Trimming removed 0 bases at V and 6 bases at J, with 12 bases between. The CDR3 runs to 16 residues. This CDR3 is CASSLALGMSNSPLHF. The DNA of the CDR3 is TGTGCCAGCAGCTTAGCTCTGGGAATGAGTAATTCACCCCTCCACTTT. Full variable domain (missing parts from reference TRBV7-9 and TRBJ1-6): DTGVSQNPRHKITKRGQNVTFRCDPISEHNRLYWYRQTLGQGPEFLTYFQNEAQLEKSRLLSDRFSAERPKGSFSTLEIQRTEQGDSAMYLCASSLALGMSNSPLHFGNGTRLTVT.

In DNA form, the CDR3 reads TGCGCCAGCAGCTTGGCGTATGGGTTAACTAATGAAAAACTGTTTTTT. Amino acid sequence: CASSLAYGLTNEKLFF. The V and J genes are TRBV5-1 and TRBJ1-4; no clear D. Looked up from germline, CDR1 is SGHRS and CDR2 is YFSETQ. V gave up 0 bases and J gave up 1 base, with 10 bases separating them. This CDR3 contains 16 residues.

CDR3 in amino acids: CASSLVLAGGSNEQFF. The DNA of the CDR3 is TGTGCCAGCAGCTTAGTTCTAGCGGGGGGGAGTAATGAGCAGTTCTTC. The V gene is TRBV11-2, the J gene TRBJ2-1, with TRBD2 matching over 12 bases. The CDR3 loop spans 16 amino acids. The J segment lost 7 bases and the V segment lost 1 base, leaving 5 bases of the junction unmatched. CDR1 and CDR2 from the germline V gene are SGHAT and FQNNGV. Filled out from reference TRBV11-2 and TRBJ2-1, the complete variable domain reads EAGVAQSPRYKIIEKRQSVAFWCNPISGHATLYWYQQILGQGPKLLIQFQNNGVVDDSQLPKDRFSAERLKGVDSTLKIQPAKLEDSAVYLCASSLVLAGGSNEQFFGPGTRLTVL.

The V call is TRBV27, the J call TRBJ1-1; no clear D. V was pared by 4 bases and J by 7 bases, with 7 bases between. Germline loops: CDR1 MNHEY, CDR2 SMNVEV (reference sequence). This CDR3 has 11 amino acids. CDR3 protein: CASSSGGEAFF. DNA for the CDR3: TGTGCCAGCAGTTCGGGAGGTGAAGCTTTCTTT.

This clone came up once. No DNA is shown, since the ends of the CDR3 on it are uncertain; the CDR3 is the one TCRdb lists. This chain uses TRBV30 with TRBJ1-2. The CDR3 length equals 11 residues, ends included. Germline-derived CDR1 and CDR2 are GTSNPN and SVGIG (reference sequence). CDR3 region: CAWSVGEGTTF.

V usage is TRBV30 and J usage is TRBJ1-5; D remains ambiguous. The germline CDR1 and CDR2 sequences are GTSNPN and SVGIG (reference sequence). The CDR3 contains 13 residues. Trimming cost V 0 bases and J 3 bases, with 6 bases left between them. CDR3 sequence reads: CAWSVRFNQPQHF. In DNA, the CDR3 is TGTGCCTGGAGTGTAAGGTTCAATCAGCCCCAGCATTTT.

The chain couples TRBV19 to TRBJ1-5, with no clear D. The CDR3 contains 14 residues. Between the trimmed V and J ends, which lost 5 bases and 0 bases, there was a span of 8 bases. Germline CDR1 and CDR2: LNHDA and SQIVND (reference sequence). The CDR3 region has the DNA TGTGCCAGTAGTTCCCGAAATAGCAATCAGCCCCAGCATTTT. Encoded protein: CASSSRNSNQPQHF.